This T cell receptor beta chain was identified in a study of beta chain features in type 1 diabetes. Study outcomes and limitations: TCRB repertoires of naive, central memory and Treg cells appeared more similar among patients than among healthy donors. Equally in patients and controls, shorter templates might have been favored by PCR. All four CD4+ subsets from Type 1 diabetes patients carried moderately but significantly shorter TCRB CDR3s.

CDR3 length: 13 residues. The germline V gene has CDR1 MNHNS and CDR2 SASEGT. J was trimmed by 5 bases and V by 3 bases; bases with no gene match: 2. In this sample, this clone turned up a few times. Its specificity is unknown. The investigators reverse transcribed all of the isolated RNA, so they sequenced expressed TCRB transcripts. A few million reads were obtained on average from naive, central memory and regulatory T cell samples. Clones were read by immunoSEQ multiplex PCR, and TCRdb kept only the in-frame ones, dropping some. The repertoire holds about 340,000 clones, with roughly 13% as singletons.

Sequencing was done on a sample of naive CD4+ T cells from blood. This receptor was obtained from a woman aged 18-35 years with type 1 diabetes. The J gene is TRBJ1-2, the V gene TRBV6-1; 8 nucleotides match TRBD1. The CDR3 nucleotides are TGTGCCAGCAGTGAGGACAGGGATTATGGCTACACCTTC. Amino acid sequence: CASSEDRDYGYTF.